A single sample is the source of the 5 T cell receptor beta chains below, sequenced in a study of metastatic and nonmetastatic thyroid tumors. Patients were all untreated before their thyroid surgery. MiXCR was used by TCRdb to re-call the PCR reads. This sample has roughly 4,000 clones, with around 35% found just once. Sequenced input: adjacent normal tissue. These TCRs come from a male donor with papillary thyroid cancer or a benign thyroid nodule (not recorded which). Some clones in this sample may be carry-over from other donors' samples.

This clone was recorded only once. The rearrangement joins TRBV13 to TRBJ2-7; TRBD1 agrees at 7 bases. From germline, CDR1 is PRHDT and CDR2 FYEKMQ (reference sequence). The CDR3 extends over 14 amino acids. Losses at the gene ends were 1 base for V and 3 bases for J; bases not matched to a gene: 3. CDR3 residues: CASSLAGQSYEQYF. CDR3 in DNA: TGTGCCAGCAGCTTAGCGGGACAGAGCTACGAGCAGTACTTC.

The chain recombines TRBV10-3 with TRBJ2-1; the D is unclear. Deletions cut 11 bases from V and 4 bases from J, with 9 bases between. This CDR3 is 11 amino acids long. Germline CDR1 ENHRY, CDR2 SYGVKD. CDR3 coding DNA: TGTGCCGCTCTCGGTTACAATGAGCAGTTCTTC. Translation gives CAALGYNEQFF.

This clone is large by share. The chain recombines TRBV5-1 with TRBJ2-1; the D gene is possibly TRBD2 (6 bases). Between the trimmed V and J ends, which lost 5 bases and 6 bases, there was a span of 9 bases. CDR3 length: 12 residues. CDR1 and CDR2 from the germline V gene are SGHRS and YFSETQ. The CDR3 is CASRLTSNEQFF. The CDR3 DNA is TGCGCCAGCAGACTGACTAGCAATGAGCAGTTCTTC. Filled out from reference TRBV5-1 and TRBJ2-1, the complete variable domain reads KAGVTQTPRYLIKTRGQQVTLSCSPISGHRSVSWYQQTPGQGLQFLFEYFSETQRNKGNFPGRFSGRQFSNSRSEMNVSTLELGDSALYLCASRLTSNEQFFGPGTRLTVL.

The genes are TRBV6-9 and TRBJ1-6; a weak D match, TRBD1 (5 bases). CDR1 is MNHGY, CDR2 SVAAGI, per germline. The germline V and J ends were trimmed by 4 bases and 16 bases, with 14 bases remaining between them. CDR3 size: 12 residues. DNA for the CDR3: TGTGCCAGCAGTTCCCCTCGGGGGACTCTCCACTTT. Its protein product is CASSSPRGTLHF.

The rearrangement links TRBV20-1 to TRBJ2-7; 12 nucleotides line up with TRBD1. Germline CDR1 reads DFQATT; CDR2 reads SNEGSKA (reference sequence). The CDR3 contains 17 residues. J gave up 4 bases and V 2 bases, and 12 bases lay outside the gene matches. CDR3 nucleotides: TGCAGTGCTAGACCCATCACCGGGACAGGGGGCCGATACGAGCAGTACTTC. Translation gives CSARPITGTGGRYEQYF.